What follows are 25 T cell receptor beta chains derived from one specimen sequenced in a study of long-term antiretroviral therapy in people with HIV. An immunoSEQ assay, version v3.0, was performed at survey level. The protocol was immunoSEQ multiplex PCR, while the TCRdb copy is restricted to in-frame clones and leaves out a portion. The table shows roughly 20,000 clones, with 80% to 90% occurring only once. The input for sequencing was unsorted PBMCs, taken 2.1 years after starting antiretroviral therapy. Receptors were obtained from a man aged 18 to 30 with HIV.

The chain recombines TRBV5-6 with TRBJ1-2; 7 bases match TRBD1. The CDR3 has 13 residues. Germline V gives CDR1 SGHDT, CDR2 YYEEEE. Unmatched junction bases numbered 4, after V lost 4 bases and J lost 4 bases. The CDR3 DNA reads TGTGCCAGCAGCCGACAGGGAACCTATGGCTACACCTTC. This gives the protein CASSRQGTYGYTF.

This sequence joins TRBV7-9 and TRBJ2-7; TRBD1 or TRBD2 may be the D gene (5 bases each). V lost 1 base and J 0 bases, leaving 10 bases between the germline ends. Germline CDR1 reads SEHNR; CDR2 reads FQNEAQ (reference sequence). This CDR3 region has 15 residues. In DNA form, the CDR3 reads TGTGCCAGCAGCTTAGGACGAGGGACCTCCTACGAGCAGTACTTC. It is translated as CASSLGRGTSYEQYF.

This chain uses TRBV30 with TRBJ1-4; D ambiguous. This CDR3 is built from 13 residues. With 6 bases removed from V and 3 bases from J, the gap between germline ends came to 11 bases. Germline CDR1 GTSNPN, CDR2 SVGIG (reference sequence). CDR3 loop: CACQMFANEKLFF. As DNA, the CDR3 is TGTGCCTGTCAGATGTTCGCTAATGAAAAACTGTTTTTT.

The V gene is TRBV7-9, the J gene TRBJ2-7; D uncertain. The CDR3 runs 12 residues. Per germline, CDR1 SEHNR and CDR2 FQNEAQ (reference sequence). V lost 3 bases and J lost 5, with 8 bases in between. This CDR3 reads CASSFGVHEQYF. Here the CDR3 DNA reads TGTGCCAGCAGCTTCGGAGTCCACGAGCAGTACTTC.

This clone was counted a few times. This CDR3 is CASSMGASVQYF. CDR3 sequence (DNA): TGTGCCAGTAGTATGGGCGCTTCGGTGCAGTACTTC. The chain combines TRBV19 with TRBJ2-7; D gene unclear. V lost 3 bases and J 9 bases, leaving 12 bases between the germline ends. The germline V gene encodes CDR1 LNHDA and CDR2 SQIVND (reference sequence). The length of the CDR3 is 12 residues.

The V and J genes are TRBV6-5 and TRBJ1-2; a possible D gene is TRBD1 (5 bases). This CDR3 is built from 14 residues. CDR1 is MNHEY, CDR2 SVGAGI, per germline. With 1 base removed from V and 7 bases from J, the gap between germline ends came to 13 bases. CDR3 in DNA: TGTGCCAGCAGTTACTTAAGGGGAAGGGTTGGCTACACCTTC. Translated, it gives CASSYLRGRVGYTF.

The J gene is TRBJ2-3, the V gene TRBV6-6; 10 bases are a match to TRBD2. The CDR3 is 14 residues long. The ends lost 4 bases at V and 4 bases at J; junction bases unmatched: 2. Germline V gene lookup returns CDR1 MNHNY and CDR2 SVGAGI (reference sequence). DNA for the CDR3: TGTGCCAGCAGTTCCGGGACTAGCGCAGATACGCAGTATTTT. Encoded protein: CASSSGTSADTQYF.

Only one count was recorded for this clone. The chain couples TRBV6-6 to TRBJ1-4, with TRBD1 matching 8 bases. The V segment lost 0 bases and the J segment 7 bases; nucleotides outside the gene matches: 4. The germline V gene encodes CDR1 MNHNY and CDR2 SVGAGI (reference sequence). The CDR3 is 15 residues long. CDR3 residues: CASSYSQGGVEKLFF. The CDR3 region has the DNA TGTGCCAGCAGTTACTCACAGGGGGGCGTTGAAAAACTGTTTTTT.

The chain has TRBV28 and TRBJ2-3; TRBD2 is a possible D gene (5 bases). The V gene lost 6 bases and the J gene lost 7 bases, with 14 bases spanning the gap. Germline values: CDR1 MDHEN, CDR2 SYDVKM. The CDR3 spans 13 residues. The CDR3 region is CASRGPGMNTQYF. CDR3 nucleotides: TGTGCCAGCAGAGGCCCCGGGATGAATACGCAGTATTTT.

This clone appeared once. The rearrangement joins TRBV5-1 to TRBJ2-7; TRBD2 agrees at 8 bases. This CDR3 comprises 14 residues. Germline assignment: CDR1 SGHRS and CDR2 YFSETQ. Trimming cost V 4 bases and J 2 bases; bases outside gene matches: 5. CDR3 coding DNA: TGCGCCAGCAGCATTAGCGGGGAAACCTACGAGCAGTACTTC. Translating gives CASSISGETYEQYF.

The chain's CDR3 is CASSIFGGYTGELFF. The CDR3 region has the DNA TGTGCCAGTAGTATTTTTGGAGGGTACACCGGGGAGCTGTTTTTT. The chain is built from TRBV19 and TRBJ2-2, with TRBD2 as a possible D gene (6 bases). The CDR3 is 15 residues long. V was clipped by 3 bases and J by 3 bases, with 11 bases between them. Germline CDR1 is LNHDA and CDR2 is SQIVND (reference sequence).

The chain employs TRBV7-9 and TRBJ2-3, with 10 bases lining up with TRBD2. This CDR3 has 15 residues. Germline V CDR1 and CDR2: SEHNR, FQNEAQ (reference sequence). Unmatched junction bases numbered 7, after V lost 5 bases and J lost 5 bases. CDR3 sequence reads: CASSQEVAGGDTQYF. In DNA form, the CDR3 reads TGTGCCAGCAGCCAAGAGGTAGCGGGAGGAGATACGCAGTATTTT. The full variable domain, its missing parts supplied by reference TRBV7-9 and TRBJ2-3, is DTGVSQNPRHKITKRGQNVTFRCDPISEHNRLYWYRQTLGQGPEFLTYFQNEAQLEKSRLLSDRFSAERPKGSFSTLEIQRTEQGDSAMYLCASSQEVAGGDTQYFGPGTRLTVL.

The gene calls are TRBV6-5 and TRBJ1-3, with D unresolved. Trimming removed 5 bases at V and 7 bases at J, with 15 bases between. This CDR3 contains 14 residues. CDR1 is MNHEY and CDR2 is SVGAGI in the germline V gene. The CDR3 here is CASSNRARRNTIYF. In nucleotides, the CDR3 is TGTGCCAGCAGTAACCGCGCCCGTCGGAACACCATATATTTT.

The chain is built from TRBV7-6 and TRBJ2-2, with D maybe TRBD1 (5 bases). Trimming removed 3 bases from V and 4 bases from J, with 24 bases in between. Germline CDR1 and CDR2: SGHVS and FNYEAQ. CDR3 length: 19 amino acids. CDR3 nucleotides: TGTGCCAGCAGCTTTCCCTCCGGTGGTCTTGGACATTTCACCGGGGAGCTGTTTTTT. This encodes CASSFPSGGLGHFTGELFF.

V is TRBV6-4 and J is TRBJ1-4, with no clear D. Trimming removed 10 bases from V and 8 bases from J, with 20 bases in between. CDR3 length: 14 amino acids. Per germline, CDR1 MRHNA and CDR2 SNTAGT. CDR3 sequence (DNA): TGTGCCACCAACAAACGGACTGTGGCAGAAAAACTGTTTTTT. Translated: CATNKRTVAEKLFF.

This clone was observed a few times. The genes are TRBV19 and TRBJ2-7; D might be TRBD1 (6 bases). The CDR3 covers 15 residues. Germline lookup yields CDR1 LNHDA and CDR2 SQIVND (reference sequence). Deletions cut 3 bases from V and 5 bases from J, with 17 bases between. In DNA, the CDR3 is TGTGCCAGTAGTATCGGCACAGGGCAATGGAACGAGCAGTACTTC. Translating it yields CASSIGTGQWNEQYF.

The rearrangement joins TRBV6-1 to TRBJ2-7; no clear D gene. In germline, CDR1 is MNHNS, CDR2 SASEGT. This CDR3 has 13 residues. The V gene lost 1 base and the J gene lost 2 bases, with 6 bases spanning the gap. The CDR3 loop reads CASSEEGTYEQYF. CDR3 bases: TGTGCCAGCAGTGAAGAAGGAACCTACGAGCAGTACTTC.

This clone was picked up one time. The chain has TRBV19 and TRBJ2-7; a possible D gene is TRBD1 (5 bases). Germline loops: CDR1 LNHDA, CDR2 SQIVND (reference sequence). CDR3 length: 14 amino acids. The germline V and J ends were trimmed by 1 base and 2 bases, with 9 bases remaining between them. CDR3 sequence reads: CASSIADSPYEQYF. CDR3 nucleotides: TGTGCCAGTAGTATAGCAGACAGCCCCTACGAGCAGTACTTC.

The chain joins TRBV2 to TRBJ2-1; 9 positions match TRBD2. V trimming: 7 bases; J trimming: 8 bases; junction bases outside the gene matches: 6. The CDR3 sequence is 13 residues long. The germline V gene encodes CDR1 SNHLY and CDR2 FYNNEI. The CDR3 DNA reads TGTGCCAGCACGCGGGAGGGCCTCGATGAGCAGTTCTTC. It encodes CASTREGLDEQFF.

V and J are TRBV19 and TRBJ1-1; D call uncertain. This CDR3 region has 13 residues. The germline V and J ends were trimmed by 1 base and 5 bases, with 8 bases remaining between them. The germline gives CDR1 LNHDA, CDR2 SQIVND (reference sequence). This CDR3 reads CASSIARQTEAFF. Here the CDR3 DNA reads TGTGCCAGTAGTATAGCCCGGCAGACTGAAGCTTTCTTT.

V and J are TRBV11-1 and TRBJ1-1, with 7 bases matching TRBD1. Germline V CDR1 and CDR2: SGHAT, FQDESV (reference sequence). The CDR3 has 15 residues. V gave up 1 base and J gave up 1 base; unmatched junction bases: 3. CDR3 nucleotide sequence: TGTGCCAGCAGCTTAGGGACAGGCGCGAACACTGAAGCTTTCTTT. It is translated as CASSLGTGANTEAFF.

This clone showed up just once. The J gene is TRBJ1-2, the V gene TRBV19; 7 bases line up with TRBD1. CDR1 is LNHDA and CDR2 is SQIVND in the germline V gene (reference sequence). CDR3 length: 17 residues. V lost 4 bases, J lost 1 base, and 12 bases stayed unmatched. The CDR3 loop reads CASSKGDRVRFNYGYTF. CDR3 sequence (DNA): TGTGCCAGTAGTAAAGGCGACAGGGTCCGTTTTAACTATGGCTACACCTTC.

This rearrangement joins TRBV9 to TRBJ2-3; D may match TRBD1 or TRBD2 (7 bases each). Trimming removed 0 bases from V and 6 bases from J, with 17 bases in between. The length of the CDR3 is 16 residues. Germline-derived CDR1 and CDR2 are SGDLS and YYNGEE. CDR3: CASSVGGGGRTDTQYF. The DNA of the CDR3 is TGTGCCAGCAGCGTAGGGGGAGGGGGCCGTACCGATACGCAGTATTTT.

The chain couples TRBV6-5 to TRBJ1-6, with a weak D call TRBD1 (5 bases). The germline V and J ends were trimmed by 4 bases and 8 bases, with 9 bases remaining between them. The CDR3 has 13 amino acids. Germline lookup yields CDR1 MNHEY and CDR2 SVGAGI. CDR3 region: CASSFGGDSPLHF. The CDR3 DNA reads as TGTGCCAGCAGTTTTGGGGGGGATTCACCCCTCCACTTT.

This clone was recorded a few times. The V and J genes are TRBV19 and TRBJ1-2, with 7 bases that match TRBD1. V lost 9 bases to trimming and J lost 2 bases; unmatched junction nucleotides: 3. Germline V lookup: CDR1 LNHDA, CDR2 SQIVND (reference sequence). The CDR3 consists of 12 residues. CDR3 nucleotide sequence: TGTGCCAGCGGACAGGACAACTATGGCTACACCTTC. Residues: CASGQDNYGYTF.